These T cell receptor beta chains were read from a single sample in a study of blood T cell repertoires in COVID-19. Sequencing was performed with immunoSEQ multiplex PCR; in TCRdb, only in-frame clones are kept and a portion is missing. The top ten clones hold more than 4% of a sample with 95,000 to 150,000 clones, about nine tenths of them seen once. Sequencing input: peripheral blood. The receptor set was obtained from a man between 40 and 49 years old with acute or convalescent COVID-19. The CDR3 runs from the conserved cysteine through the conserved F or W. Fields, in order: CDR3 DNA, CDR3 protein, D gene, J gene, CDR3 length, clone size, V gene. D genes are given only for firm matches. A clone size is listed for some rows: how often the clone was seen (once, few, many), or a class if it is expanded.

CDR3nt: TGCGCCAGCAGCTTGGGTACAGGGGAAAAACTGTTTTTT
CDR3aa: CASSLGTGEKLFF
d_gene: .
j_gene: TRBJ1-4
len: 13
abundance: .
v_gene: TRBV5-1

CDR3nt: TGTGCCAGCAGTGAAGTCAGGGGAACTGAAGCTTTCTTT
CDR3aa: CASSEVRGTEAFF
d_gene: .
j_gene: TRBJ1-1
len: 13
abundance: .
v_gene: TRBV6-1

CDR3nt: TGTGCCAGCAGCCAAGTAGAAGCGAACACTGAAGCTTTCTTT
CDR3aa: CASSQVEANTEAFF
d_gene: .
j_gene: TRBJ1-1
len: 14
abundance: .
v_gene: TRBV3-1/TRBV3-2

CDR3nt: TGTGCCATGTGCCGGGATAATAATTCACCCCTCCACTTT
CDR3aa: CAMCRDNNSPLHF
d_gene: .
j_gene: TRBJ1-6
len: 13
abundance: .
v_gene: TRBV10-3

CDR3nt: TGCGCCAGCAGCTTTGCGGGAGAGTCCTACGAGCAGTACTTC
CDR3aa: CASSFAGESYEQYF
d_gene: TRBD2
j_gene: TRBJ2-7
len: 14
abundance: .
v_gene: TRBV5-1

CDR3nt: TGTGCCAGCAGCTTATTCGGGGACACTGAAGCTTTCTTT
CDR3aa: CASSLFGDTEAFF
d_gene: .
j_gene: TRBJ1-1
len: 13
abundance: .
v_gene: TRBV7-9

CDR3nt: TGTGCCAGCAGCTGGGACAGAAGAGAAAAACTGTTTTTT
CDR3aa: CASSWDRREKLFF
d_gene: TRBD1
j_gene: TRBJ1-4
len: 13
abundance: once
v_gene: TRBV7-3

CDR3nt: TGTGCCAGCAGCACCTTTGAGAGTACGCAGTATTTT
CDR3aa: CASSTFESTQYF
d_gene: .
j_gene: TRBJ2-3
len: 12
abundance: .
v_gene: TRBV7-3

CDR3nt: TGTGCCAGCAGTTATCAGGGAATCTCTGGGGCCAACGTCCTGACTTTC
CDR3aa: CASSYQGISGANVLTF
d_gene: .
j_gene: TRBJ2-6
len: 16
abundance: .
v_gene: TRBV6-2/TRBV6-3

CDR3nt: TGTGCCAGCAGTGAAGGGAGGGCCAGAGGTAATGAGCAGTTCTTC
CDR3aa: CASSEGRARGNEQFF
d_gene: .
j_gene: TRBJ2-1
len: 15
abundance: .
v_gene: TRBV6-1

CDR3nt: TGTGCCAGCAGTTCCGACAGCCGCAATCAGCCCCAGCATTTT
CDR3aa: CASSSDSRNQPQHF
d_gene: .
j_gene: TRBJ1-5
len: 14
abundance: .
v_gene: TRBV6-6

CDR3nt: TGTGCCAGCAGCCAATGGGACAGGGGAACTGAAGCTTTCTTT
CDR3aa: CASSQWDRGTEAFF
d_gene: TRBD1
j_gene: TRBJ1-1
len: 14
abundance: .
v_gene: TRBV3-1/TRBV3-2

CDR3nt: TGTGCCAGCAGTTACAGGGGACAGAGGGAAGGCTACACCTTC
CDR3aa: CASSYRGQREGYTF
d_gene: TRBD1
j_gene: TRBJ1-2
len: 14
abundance: .
v_gene: TRBV6-2/TRBV6-3

CDR3nt: TGTGCCTGGACCAGCGGGCCCCCAGATACGCAGTATTTT
CDR3aa: CAWTSGPPDTQYF
d_gene: .
j_gene: TRBJ2-3
len: 13
abundance: .
v_gene: TRBV30

CDR3nt: TGTGCCAGCAGCTTAAGAACAGGGGTATCTAGCATTCAGTACTTC
CDR3aa: CASSLRTGVSSIQYF
d_gene: TRBD1
j_gene: TRBJ2-4
len: 15
abundance: .
v_gene: TRBV5-6

CDR3nt: TGTGCCAGCAGCGCTAGCGTCCAGCCGGGGGGCAATTCACCCCTCCACTTT
CDR3aa: CASSASVQPGGNSPLHF
d_gene: .
j_gene: TRBJ1-6
len: 17
abundance: .
v_gene: TRBV11-2